This T cell receptor beta chain is drawn from a study of T cell changes during pregnancy in multiple sclerosis. The table came from immunoSEQ multiplex PCR; TCRdb's copy has only in-frame clones and leaves some out. The repertoire holds 35,000 to 50,000 clones, with roughly nine tenths as singletons. V was trimmed by 5 bases and J by 3 bases, leaving 13 bases between them. Germline V gene data show CDR1 as SEHNR and CDR2 as FQNEAQ (reference sequence). CDR3 size: 14 residues. The sequence came from a female donor with multiple sclerosis, enrolled in a pregnancy study. This chain connects TRBV7-9 to TRBJ1-2; the D gene is possibly TRBD1 (5 bases). The material was CD4+ T cells from peripheral blood mononuclear cells, obtained in the second trimester of pregnancy. The CDR3 nucleotides read TGTGCCAGCAGCCCGGTGACGGGGGACTATGGCTACACCTTC. Amino acid sequence: CASSPVTGDYGYTF.